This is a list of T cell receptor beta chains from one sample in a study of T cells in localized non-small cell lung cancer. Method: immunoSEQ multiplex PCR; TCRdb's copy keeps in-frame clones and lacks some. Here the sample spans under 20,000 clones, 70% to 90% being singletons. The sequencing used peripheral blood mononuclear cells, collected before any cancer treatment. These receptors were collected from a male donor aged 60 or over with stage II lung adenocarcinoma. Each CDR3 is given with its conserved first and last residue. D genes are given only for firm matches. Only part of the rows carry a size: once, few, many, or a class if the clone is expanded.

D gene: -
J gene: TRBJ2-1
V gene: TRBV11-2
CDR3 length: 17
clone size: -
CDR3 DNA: TGTGCCAGCAGCTTATCAAGGTCCGGGAGAGTCTACAATGAGCAGTTCTTC
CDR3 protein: CASSLSRSGRVYNEQFF

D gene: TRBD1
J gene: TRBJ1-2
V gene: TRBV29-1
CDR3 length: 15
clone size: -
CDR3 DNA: TGCAGCGCCGATGGGACAGGGGGCTCCGGGTATGGCTACACCTTC
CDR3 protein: CSADGTGGSGYGYTF

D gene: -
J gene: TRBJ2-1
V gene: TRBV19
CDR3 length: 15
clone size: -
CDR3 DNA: TGTGCCAGTAGTATAGCCAGTTCCTCCTACAATGAGCAGTTCTTC
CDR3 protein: CASSIASSSYNEQFF

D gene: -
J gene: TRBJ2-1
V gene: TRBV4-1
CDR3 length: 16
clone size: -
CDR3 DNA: TGCGCCAGCAGCCAAACCGCCTTTCGGGGCTACAATGAGCAGTTCTTC
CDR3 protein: CASSQTAFRGYNEQFF

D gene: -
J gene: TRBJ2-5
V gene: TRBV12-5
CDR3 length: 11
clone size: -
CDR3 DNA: TGTGCTAGTGCCTTTCAAGAGACCCAGTACTTC
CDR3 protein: CASAFQETQYF

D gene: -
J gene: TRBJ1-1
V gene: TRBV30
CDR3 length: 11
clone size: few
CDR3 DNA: TGTGCCTGGAGAGGTTTGACTGAAGCTTTCTTT
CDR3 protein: CAWRGLTEAFF

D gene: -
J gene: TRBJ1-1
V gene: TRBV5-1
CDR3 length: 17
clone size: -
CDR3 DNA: TGCGCCAGCAGCTTCGGTTTGGCAGGCGCTAGAATCACTGAAGCTTTCTTT
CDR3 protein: CASSFGLAGARITEAFF

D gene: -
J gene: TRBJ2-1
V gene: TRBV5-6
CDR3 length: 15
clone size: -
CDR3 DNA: TGTGCCAGCAGCTTGGTAGGCAGTGGGAGGAATGAGCAGTTCTTC
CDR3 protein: CASSLVGSGRNEQFF

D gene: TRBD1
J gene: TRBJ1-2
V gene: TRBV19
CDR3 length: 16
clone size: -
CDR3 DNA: TGTGCCAGTAGTATAGATCCGGGGACAGGGGGCCATGGCTACACCTTC
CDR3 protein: CASSIDPGTGGHGYTF

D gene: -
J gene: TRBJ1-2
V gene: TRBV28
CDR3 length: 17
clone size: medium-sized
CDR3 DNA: TGTGCCAGCAGTCCAGGGGTCTTAACCCAGTTTCCATATGGCTACACCTTC
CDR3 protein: CASSPGVLTQFPYGYTF

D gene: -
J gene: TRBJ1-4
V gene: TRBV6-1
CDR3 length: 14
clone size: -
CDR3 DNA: TGTGCCAGCAGTAAAAAGGGGTATTATGAAAAACTGTTTTTT
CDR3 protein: CASSKKGYYEKLFF

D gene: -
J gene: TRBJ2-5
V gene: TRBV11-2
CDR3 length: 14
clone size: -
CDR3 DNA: TGTGCCAGCAGCTTAGAACTAATACAAGAGACCCAGTACTTC
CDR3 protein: CASSLELIQETQYF

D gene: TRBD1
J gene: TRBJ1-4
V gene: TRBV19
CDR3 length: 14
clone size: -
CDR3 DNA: TGTGCCAGTAGTAAGGTTGAGGGGGCTGAAAAACTGTTTTTT
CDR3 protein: CASSKVEGAEKLFF